The 23 T cell receptor beta chains below were found in one sample sequenced in a study of human T cells and chemical hapten exposure. Described time point: patch test 2, 6 weeks after DPC sensitization. Indicated treatment: therapeutic diphenylcyclopropenone sensitization with weekly scalp DPC. Each CDR3 protein is one row after TCRdb ran MiXCR on the RACE reads. There are around 360,000 distinct CDR3 sequences in the sample; about 6.3% occur only once, and less than 6.5% lies in the top ten. Sequenced here: whole blood, sampled in connection with sensitization to the hapten diphenylcyclopropenone (DPC). The receptor source for this set is a woman aged 18 to 35 with alopecia areata. Some clones in this sample may be carry-over from other donors' samples.

This clonotype was recorded at least ten times. The chain recombines TRBV28 with TRBJ1-2; no firm D call. Germline V lookup: CDR1 MDHEN, CDR2 SYDVKM. The CDR3 has 14 amino acids. Trimming removed 5 bases at V and 1 base at J, with 11 bases between. CDR3 protein: CASSLRTGNYGYTF. The CDR3 bases are TGTGCCAGCAGTCTCCGGACGGGTAACTATGGCTACACCTTC.

This clonotype was picked up a small number of times. This chain connects TRBV6-2 or TRBV6-3 to TRBJ2-1; 8 bases align to TRBD2. The CDR3 is 13 amino acids. CDR1 is MNHEY and CDR2 is SVGEGT in the germline V gene. The ends lost 6 bases at V and 6 bases at J; junction bases unmatched: 4. The CDR3: CASSRAGVNEQFF. CDR3 bases: TGTGCCAGCAGCCGAGCGGGGGTCAATGAGCAGTTCTTC.

This clonotype was recorded many times. The chain joins TRBV5-1 to TRBJ2-3; 11 bases match TRBD2. V lost 1 base and J lost 0; bases outside the gene matches: 7. The CDR3 covers 18 residues. Per the germline V gene, CDR1 is SGHRS and CDR2 is YFSETQ. Here the CDR3 reads CASSLSLAGDQSTDTQYF. The CDR3 nucleotides read TGCGCCAGCAGCTTGTCACTAGCGGGGGACCAGAGCACAGATACGCAGTATTTT.

This clonotype appeared many times. The V gene is TRBV12-3 or TRBV12-4, the J gene TRBJ1-1; D gene uncertain. This CDR3 comprises 15 residues. The ends were cut back, 2 bases at V and 5 bases at J, with 15 bases in the middle. The CDR3 sequence: CASSLSVRSRTEAFF. Here the CDR3 DNA reads TGTGCCAGCAGTTTATCAGTACGGTCAAGGACTGAAGCTTTCTTT.

The chain recombines TRBV24-1 with TRBJ1-5; 7 nucleotides match TRBD1. CDR1 is KGHDR, CDR2 SFDVKD, per germline. The ends lost 4 bases at V and 0 bases at J; junction bases unmatched: 8. This CDR3 contains 17 residues. DNA of the CDR3: TGTGCCACCAGTGACCCCGGGACAGTAGATAGCAATCAGCCCCAGCATTTT. This sequence encodes CATSDPGTVDSNQPQHF.

The genes are TRBV20-1 and TRBJ1-2; TRBD1 matches at 7 bases. V lost 0 bases to trimming and J lost 4 bases; unmatched junction nucleotides: 2. This CDR3 has 13 amino acids. Germline assignment: CDR1 DFQATT and CDR2 SNEGSKA (reference sequence). CDR3 sequence (DNA): TGCAGTGCTAGAGATAGGACAGGCTATGGCTACACCTTC. Translating it yields CSARDRTGYGYTF.

This clonotype was observed a few times. The CDR3 protein is CSAPWDRQEAFF. The DNA for the CDR3 is TGCAGTGCCCCATGGGACAGGCAAGAAGCTTTCTTT. The chain uses TRBV20-1 and TRBJ1-1; 8 bases fit TRBD1. The V segment lost 6 bases and the J segment 8 bases; nucleotides outside the gene matches: 8. The CDR3 runs to 12 residues. Germline V gene sequence: CDR1 DFQATT, CDR2 SNEGSKA (reference sequence).

This chain links TRBV25-1 with TRBJ2-7; possibly TRBD1 for D (5 bases). V shed 1 base and J shed 4 bases, with 14 bases lying between them. The CDR3 loop spans 15 amino acids. CDR1 and CDR2 from the germline V gene are MGHDK and SYGVNS. The DNA for the CDR3 is TGTGCCAGCAGTGAATCGTCGGGCCGACAGTACGAGCAGTACTTC. Its protein product is CASSESSGRQYEQYF.

This clonotype was recorded at least ten times. The V call is TRBV29-1, the J call TRBJ1-4; D gene uncertain. Germline CDR1 reads SQVTM; CDR2 reads ANQGSEA. This CDR3 is 13 amino acids long. V was clipped by 4 bases and J by 2 bases, with 8 bases between them. This chain's CDR3 is CSVGTVTNEKLFF. CDR3 nucleotide sequence: TGCAGCGTTGGTACAGTCACTAATGAAAAACTGTTTTTT.

In this sample, this clonotype turned up many times. The genes are TRBV29-1 and TRBJ2-7, with 7 bases fitting TRBD1. The CDR3 has 14 residues. Germline V CDR1 and CDR2: SQVTM, ANQGSEA. V shed 0 bases, J shed 0 bases, and the junction held 2 bases outside the gene matches. The CDR3 nucleotides read TGCAGCGTTGAAGAAGACAGGGACTCCTACGAGCAGTACTTC. Translating it yields CSVEEDRDSYEQYF.

This clonotype was picked up a small number of times. The rearrangement joins TRBV7-9 to TRBJ2-7, with D possibly TRBD1 on 6 matching bases. Between the trimmed V and J ends, which lost 5 bases and 2 bases, there was a span of 16 bases. This CDR3 comprises 15 residues. CDR1 is SEHNR, CDR2 FQNEAQ, per germline (reference sequence). The chain's CDR3 is CASSRPFGGPYEQYF. The CDR3, as DNA: TGTGCCAGCAGCCGCCCTTTTGGGGGCCCCTACGAGCAGTACTTC. Full variable domain (remainder filled in from reference TRBV7-9 and TRBJ2-7): DTGVSQNPRHKITKRGQNVTFRCDPISEHNRLYWYRQTLGQGPEFLTYFQNEAQLEKSRLLSDRFSAERPKGSFSTLEIQRTEQGDSAMYLCASSRPFGGPYEQYFGPGTRLTVT.

This sequence joins TRBV7-2 and TRBJ2-3, with a tentative D call TRBD1 (6 bases). V was pared by 5 bases and J by 3 bases, with 12 bases between. The CDR3 is 14 residues long. From germline, CDR1 is SGHTA and CDR2 FQGNSA. CDR3 DNA sequence: TGTGCCAGCAGCGTGGGACATTCGACAGATACGCAGTATTTT. This gives the protein CASSVGHSTDTQYF.

This clonotype occurred many times. The rearrangement joins TRBV4-3 to TRBJ2-1; TRBD2 matches 7 bases. The CDR3 runs to 15 residues. Germline values: CDR1 LGHNA, CDR2 YSLEER. Unmatched junction bases numbered 9, after V lost 1 base and J lost 9 bases. CDR3 in amino acids: CASSQVGDYSGEQFF. The CDR3 bases are TGCGCCAGCAGCCAAGTCGGGGACTACAGTGGTGAGCAGTTCTTC.

This clonotype was picked up many times. V is TRBV21-1 and J is TRBJ1-1; the table's D call, TRBD1, has no DNA check behind it. TRBV21-1 is a listed pseudogene. The CDR3 covers 13 residues. The CDR3 is CASSPWANTEAFF. The CDR3 bases are TGTGCCAGCAGCCCCTGGGCGAACACTGAAGCTTTCTTT.

The J gene is TRBJ1-6, the V gene TRBV20-1; no definite D call. V shed 2 bases and J shed 10 bases, with 12 bases lying between them. In germline, CDR1 is DFQATT, CDR2 SNEGSKA (reference sequence). The length of the CDR3 is 13 residues. As DNA, the CDR3 is TGCAGTGCTAGAAGGGTGGGATGGTCACCCCTCCACTTT. This gives the protein CSARRVGWSPLHF.

The sample holds many counts of this clonotype. This rearrangement joins TRBV7-2 to TRBJ1-1; 7 bases are a match to TRBD1. CDR3 length: 13 residues. CDR1 is SGHTA and CDR2 is FQGNSA in the germline V gene. The J segment lost 7 bases and the V segment lost 5 bases, leaving 7 bases of the junction unmatched. CDR3 DNA sequence: TGTGCCAGCAGCCTTGACAGGGAGGATGAAGCTTTCTTT. This sequence encodes CASSLDREDEAFF.

This clonotype came up a few times. V is TRBV20-1 and J is TRBJ2-3, with 7 bases identical to TRBD2. With V trimmed by 6 bases and J by 3 bases, 12 bases remained unmatched. Germline CDR1 is DFQATT and CDR2 is SNEGSKA (reference sequence). CDR3 length: 15 residues. The chain's CDR3 is CSALIGAGGTDTQYF. The CDR3 nucleotides are TGCAGTGCCCTTATAGGCGCCGGGGGGACAGATACGCAGTATTTT.

This clonotype was counted a few times. This rearrangement joins TRBV13 to TRBJ2-1, with 9 bases identical to TRBD1. Germline V gene sequence: CDR1 PRHDT, CDR2 FYEKMQ (reference sequence). CDR3 length: 15 amino acids. V lost 3 bases, J lost 6 bases, and 6 bases stayed unmatched. The CDR3 loop reads CASSLEGTGPNEQFF. CDR3 DNA sequence: TGTGCCAGCAGCTTGGAGGGGACAGGGCCCAATGAGCAGTTCTTC. Supplemented by reference TRBV13 and TRBJ2-1, the full variable domain reads AAGVIQSPRHLIKEKRETATLKCYPIPRHDTVYWYQQGPGQDPQFLISFYEKMQSDKGSIPDRFSAQQFSDYHSELNMSSLELGDSALYFCASSLEGTGPNEQFFGPGTRLTVL.

The CDR3 nucleotides are TGTGCCAGCAGTGAAGAGCGGGACAGGGGAGGCAATCAGCCCCAGCATTTT. This gives the protein CASSEERDRGGNQPQHF. This chain uses TRBV2 with TRBJ1-5; 10 nucleotides match TRBD1. The CDR3 contains 17 residues. CDR1 and CDR2 from the germline V gene are SNHLY and FYNNEI. V was pared by 1 base and J by 2 bases, with 5 bases of the junction left unmatched.

This clonotype was counted ten times or more. This rearrangement joins TRBV29-1 to TRBJ1-2; D is ambiguous. The germline V gene encodes CDR1 SQVTM and CDR2 ANQGSEA. The CDR3 runs 11 residues. Trimming cost V 4 bases and J 2 bases, with 5 bases left between them. CDR3 region: CSVVWNYGYTF. DNA of the CDR3: TGCAGCGTTGTCTGGAACTATGGCTACACCTTC.

This chain connects TRBV9 to TRBJ2-1; 7 bases fit TRBD2. Germline-derived CDR1 and CDR2 are SGDLS and YYNGEE. V shed 0 bases, J shed 7 bases, and the junction held 4 bases outside the gene matches. The CDR3 sequence is 14 residues long. CDR3 DNA sequence: TGTGCCAGCAGCGTAGCCGGGACTAATAATGAGCAGTTCTTC. Translating gives CASSVAGTNNEQFF. Drawing the rest from reference TRBV9 and TRBJ2-1, the complete variable domain is DSGVTQTPKHLITATGQRVTLRCSPRSGDLSVYWYQQSLDQGLQFLIQYYNGEERAKGNILERFSAQQFPDLHSELNLSSLELGDSALYFCASSVAGTNNEQFFGPGTRLTVL.

V gene TRBV2 combines with J gene TRBJ1-1; TRBD1 matches 7 bases. After removal of 6 bases from V and 3 bases from J, the junction contained 10 bases not matched to a gene. Germline V gene data show CDR1 as SNHLY and CDR2 as FYNNEI. There are 15 residues in the CDR3. The CDR3 loop reads CASRAGTEGHTEAFF. The CDR3 DNA reads TGTGCCAGCAGGGCGGGGACAGAGGGCCACACTGAAGCTTTCTTT.

This clonotype was counted ten times or more. This chain uses TRBV20-1 with TRBJ1-1; 9 nucleotides agree with TRBD1. V lost 3 bases to trimming and J lost 4 bases; unmatched junction nucleotides: 6. The CDR3 loop spans 14 amino acids. Germline-derived CDR1 and CDR2 are DFQATT and SNEGSKA (reference sequence). CDR3 sequence (DNA): TGCAGTGCTAGTTCACAGGGGGCGTTCACTGAAGCTTTCTTT. It is translated as CSASSQGAFTEAFF.